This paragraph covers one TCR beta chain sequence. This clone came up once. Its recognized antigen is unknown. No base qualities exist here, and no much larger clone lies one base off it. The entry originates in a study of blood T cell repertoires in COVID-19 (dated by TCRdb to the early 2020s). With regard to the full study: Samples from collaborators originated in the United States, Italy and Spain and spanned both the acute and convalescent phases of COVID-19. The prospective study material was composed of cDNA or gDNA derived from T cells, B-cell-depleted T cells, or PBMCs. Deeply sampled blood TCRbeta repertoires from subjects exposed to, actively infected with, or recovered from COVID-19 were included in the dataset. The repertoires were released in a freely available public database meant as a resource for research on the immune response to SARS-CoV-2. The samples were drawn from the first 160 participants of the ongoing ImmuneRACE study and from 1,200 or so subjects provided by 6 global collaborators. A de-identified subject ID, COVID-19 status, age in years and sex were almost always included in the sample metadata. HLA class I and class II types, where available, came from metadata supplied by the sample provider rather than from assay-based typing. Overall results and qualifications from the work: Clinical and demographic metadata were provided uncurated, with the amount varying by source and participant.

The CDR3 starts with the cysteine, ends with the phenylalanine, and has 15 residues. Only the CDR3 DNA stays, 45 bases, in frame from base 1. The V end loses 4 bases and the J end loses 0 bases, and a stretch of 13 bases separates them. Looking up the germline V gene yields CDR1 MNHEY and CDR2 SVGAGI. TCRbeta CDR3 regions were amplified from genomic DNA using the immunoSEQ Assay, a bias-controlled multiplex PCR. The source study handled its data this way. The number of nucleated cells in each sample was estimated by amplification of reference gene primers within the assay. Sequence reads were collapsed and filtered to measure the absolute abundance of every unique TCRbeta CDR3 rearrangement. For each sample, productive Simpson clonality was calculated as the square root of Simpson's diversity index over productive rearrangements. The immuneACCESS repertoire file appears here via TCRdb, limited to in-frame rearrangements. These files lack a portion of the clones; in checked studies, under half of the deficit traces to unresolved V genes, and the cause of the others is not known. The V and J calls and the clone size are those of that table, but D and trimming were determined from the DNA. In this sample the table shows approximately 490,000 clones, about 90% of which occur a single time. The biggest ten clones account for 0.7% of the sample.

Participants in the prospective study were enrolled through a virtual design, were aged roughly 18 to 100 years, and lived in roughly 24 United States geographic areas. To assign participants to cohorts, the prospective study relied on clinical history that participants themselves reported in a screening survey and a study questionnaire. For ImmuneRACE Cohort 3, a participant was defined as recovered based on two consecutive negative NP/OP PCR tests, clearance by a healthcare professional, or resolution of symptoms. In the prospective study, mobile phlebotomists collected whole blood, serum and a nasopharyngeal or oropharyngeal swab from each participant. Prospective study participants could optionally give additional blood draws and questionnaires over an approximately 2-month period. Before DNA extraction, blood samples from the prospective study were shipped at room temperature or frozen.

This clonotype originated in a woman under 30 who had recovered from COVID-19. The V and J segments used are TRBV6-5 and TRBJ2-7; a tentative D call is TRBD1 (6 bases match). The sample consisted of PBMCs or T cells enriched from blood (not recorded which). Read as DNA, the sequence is TGTGCCAGCAGTTCACAGGGACGAAGCTCCTACGAGCAGTACTTC. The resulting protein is CASSSQGRSSYEQYF.